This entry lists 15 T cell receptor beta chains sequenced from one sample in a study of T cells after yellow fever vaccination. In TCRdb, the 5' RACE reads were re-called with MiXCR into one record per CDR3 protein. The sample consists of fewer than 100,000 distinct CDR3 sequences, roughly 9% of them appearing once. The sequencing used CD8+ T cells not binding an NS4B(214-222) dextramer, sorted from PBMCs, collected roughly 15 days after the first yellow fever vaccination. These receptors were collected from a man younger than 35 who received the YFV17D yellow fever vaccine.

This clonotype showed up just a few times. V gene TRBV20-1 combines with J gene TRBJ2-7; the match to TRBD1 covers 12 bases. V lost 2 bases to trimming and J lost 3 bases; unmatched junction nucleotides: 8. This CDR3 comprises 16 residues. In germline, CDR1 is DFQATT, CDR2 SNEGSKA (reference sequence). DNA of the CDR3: TGCAGTGCTAGATATCCGGGACAGGGGGCAGGCTACGAGCAGTACTTC. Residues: CSARYPGQGAGYEQYF.

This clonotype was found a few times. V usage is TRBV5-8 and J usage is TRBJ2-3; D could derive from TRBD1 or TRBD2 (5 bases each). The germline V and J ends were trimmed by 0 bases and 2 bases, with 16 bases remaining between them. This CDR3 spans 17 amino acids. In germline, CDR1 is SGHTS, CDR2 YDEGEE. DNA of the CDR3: TGTGCCAGCAGCTTGGGCCTCCGGGACCGCCTCACAGATACGCAGTATTTT. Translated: CASSLGLRDRLTDTQYF.

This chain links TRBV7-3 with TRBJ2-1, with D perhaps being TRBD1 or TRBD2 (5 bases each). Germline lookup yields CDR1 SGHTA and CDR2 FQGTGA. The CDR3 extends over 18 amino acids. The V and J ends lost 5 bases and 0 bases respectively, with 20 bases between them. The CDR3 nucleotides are TGTGCCAGCAGCCCGGGGACGGGTGGATCAAGCTCCTACAATGAGCAGTTCTTC. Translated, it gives CASSPGTGGSSSYNEQFF.

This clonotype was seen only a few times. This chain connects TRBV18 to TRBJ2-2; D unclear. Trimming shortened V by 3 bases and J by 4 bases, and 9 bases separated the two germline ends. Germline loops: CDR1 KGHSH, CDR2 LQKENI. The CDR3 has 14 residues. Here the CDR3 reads CASSPTERTGELFF. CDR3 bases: TGTGCCAGCTCACCCACAGAACGCACCGGGGAGCTGTTTTTT.

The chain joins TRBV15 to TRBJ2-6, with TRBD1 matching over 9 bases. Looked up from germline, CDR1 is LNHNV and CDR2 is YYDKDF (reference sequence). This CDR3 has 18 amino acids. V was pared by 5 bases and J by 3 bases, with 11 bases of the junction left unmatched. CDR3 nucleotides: TGTGCCACCAGCGGGGCCCACAGGGGGCGTTTTGGGGCCAACGTCCTGACTTTC. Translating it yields CATSGAHRGRFGANVLTF.

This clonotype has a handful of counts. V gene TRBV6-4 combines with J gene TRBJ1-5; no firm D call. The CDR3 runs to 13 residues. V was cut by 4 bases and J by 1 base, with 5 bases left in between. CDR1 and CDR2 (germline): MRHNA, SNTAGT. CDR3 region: CASSAGSNQPQHF. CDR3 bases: TGTGCCAGCAGTGCCGGGAGCAATCAGCCCCAGCATTTT.

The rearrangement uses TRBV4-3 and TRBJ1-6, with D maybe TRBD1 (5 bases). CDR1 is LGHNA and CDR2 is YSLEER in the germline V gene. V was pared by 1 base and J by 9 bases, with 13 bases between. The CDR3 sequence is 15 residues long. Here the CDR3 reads CASSQVQGLSSPLHF. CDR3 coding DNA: TGCGCCAGCAGCCAAGTCCAGGGTTTAAGTTCACCCCTCCACTTT.

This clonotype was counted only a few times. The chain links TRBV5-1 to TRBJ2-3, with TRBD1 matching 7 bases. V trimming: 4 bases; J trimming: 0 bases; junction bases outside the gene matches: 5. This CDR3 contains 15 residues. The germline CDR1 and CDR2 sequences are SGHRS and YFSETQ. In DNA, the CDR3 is TGCGCCAGCAGCAGTGGACAGGCAAGCACAGATACGCAGTATTTT. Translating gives CASSSGQASTDTQYF.

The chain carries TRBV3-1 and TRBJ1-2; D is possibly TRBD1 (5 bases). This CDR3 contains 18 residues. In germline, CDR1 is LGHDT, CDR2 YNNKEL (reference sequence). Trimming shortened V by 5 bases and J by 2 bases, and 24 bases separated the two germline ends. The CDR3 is CASSDYPDSAPGNYGYTF. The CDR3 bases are TGTGCCAGCAGCGACTACCCCGACAGTGCCCCGGGGAACTATGGCTACACCTTC. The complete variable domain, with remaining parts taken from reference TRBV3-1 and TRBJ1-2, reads DTAVSQTPKYLVTQMGNDKSIKCEQNLGHDTMYWYKQDSKKFLKIMFSYNNKELIINETVPNRFSPKSPDKAHLNLHINSLELGDSAVYFCASSDYPDSAPGNYGYTFGSGTRLTVV.

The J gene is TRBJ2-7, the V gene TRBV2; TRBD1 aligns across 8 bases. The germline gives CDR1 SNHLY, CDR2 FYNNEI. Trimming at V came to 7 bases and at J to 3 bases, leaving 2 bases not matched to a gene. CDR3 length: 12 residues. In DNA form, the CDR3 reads TGTGCCAGCACCGGACAGGGCTACGAGCAGTACGTC. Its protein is CASTGQGYEQYV.

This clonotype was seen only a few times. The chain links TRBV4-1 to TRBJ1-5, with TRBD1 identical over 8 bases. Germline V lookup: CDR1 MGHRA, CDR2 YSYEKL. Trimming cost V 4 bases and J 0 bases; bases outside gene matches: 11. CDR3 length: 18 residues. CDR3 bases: TGCGCCAGCAGCCTGCACTCCCGCGGGACAGGTAGCAATCAGCCCCAGCATTTT. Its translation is CASSLHSRGTGSNQPQHF.

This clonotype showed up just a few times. The chain's CDR3 is CASSEPGQGANSPLHF. The CDR3 DNA sequence: TGTGCCAGCAGTGAGCCGGGACAGGGGGCGAATTCACCCCTCCACTTT. This sequence joins TRBV6-1 and TRBJ1-6; 12 bases fit TRBD1. Per germline, CDR1 MNHNS and CDR2 SASEGT. V gave up 3 bases and J gave up 7 bases; unmatched junction bases: 4. This CDR3 contains 16 residues.

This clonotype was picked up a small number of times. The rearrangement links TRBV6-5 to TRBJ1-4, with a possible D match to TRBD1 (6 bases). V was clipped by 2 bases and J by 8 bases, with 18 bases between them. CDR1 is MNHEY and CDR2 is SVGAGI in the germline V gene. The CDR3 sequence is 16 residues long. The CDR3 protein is CASSYQVGGQEEKLFF. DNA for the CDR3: TGTGCCAGCAGTTACCAGGTTGGGGGGCAGGAGGAAAAACTGTTTTTT.

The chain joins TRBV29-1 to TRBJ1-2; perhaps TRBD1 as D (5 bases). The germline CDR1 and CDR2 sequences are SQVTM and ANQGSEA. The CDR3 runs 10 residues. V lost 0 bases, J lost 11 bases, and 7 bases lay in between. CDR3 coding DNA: TGCAGCGTTGAAGATCCAGGGTACACCTTC. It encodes CSVEDPGYTF.

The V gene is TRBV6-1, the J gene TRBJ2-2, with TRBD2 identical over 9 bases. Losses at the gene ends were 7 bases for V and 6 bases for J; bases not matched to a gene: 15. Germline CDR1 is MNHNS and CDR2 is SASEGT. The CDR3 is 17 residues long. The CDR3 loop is CASTTHGTSFSSGELFF. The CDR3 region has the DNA TGTGCCAGCACCACGCACGGGACTAGCTTCTCTTCCGGGGAGCTGTTTTTT.